The present T cell receptor beta chain was sequenced within a study of Graves' ophthalmopathy and Graves' hyperthyroidism. Study conclusions and caveats: Among thyroid clonotypes expanded above 0.001 frequency, most also appeared in blood. For predicting ophthalmopathy progression, the model had 60% to 71% sensitivity and approximately 72% specificity.

This clonotype has ten or more counts. Its specificity is not known. The V segment lost 2 bases and the J segment 0 bases; nucleotides outside the gene matches: 3. The CDR3 extends over 17 amino acids. Germline CDR1 reads SEHNR; CDR2 reads FQNEAQ (reference sequence). The source of the PBMCs was 8.5 to 10 ml of fresh peripheral blood. The authors amplified TCR beta CDR3 regions from RNA transcripts. RT-PCR in the first round used HTBI primers; a second-round multiplex PCR followed. MiXCR, run by TCRdb on the multiplex PCR reads, gives a single entry per CDR3 protein. Of about 740,000 distinct CDR3 sequences in the sample, 40% were seen once.

Sequencing was carried out using peripheral blood. The TCR comes from an adult man with Graves' ophthalmopathy. J is TRBJ1-4 and V is TRBV7-9; 10 bases match TRBD1. Written as DNA, the CDR3 is TGTGCCAGCAGCTTACGACAGGGGGCCGCAACTAATGAAAAACTGTTTTTT. Protein product: CASSLRQGAATNEKLFF.